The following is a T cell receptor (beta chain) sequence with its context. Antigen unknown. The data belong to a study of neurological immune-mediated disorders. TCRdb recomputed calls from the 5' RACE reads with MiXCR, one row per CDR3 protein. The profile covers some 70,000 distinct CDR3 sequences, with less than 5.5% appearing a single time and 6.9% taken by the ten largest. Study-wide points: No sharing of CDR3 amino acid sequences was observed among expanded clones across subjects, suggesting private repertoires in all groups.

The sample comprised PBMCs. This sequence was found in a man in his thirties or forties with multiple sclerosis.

The DNA of the CDR3 is TGTGCCAGCAGTTATCTCGGGACAAGCTACGAGCAGTACTTC. Amino acid sequence: CASSYLGTSYEQYF. The rearrangement joins TRBV12-3 or TRBV12-4 to TRBJ2-7, with D perhaps matching TRBD1 (6 bases). Trimming removed 4 bases from V and 3 bases from J, with 13 bases in between. CDR3 length: 14 amino acids.